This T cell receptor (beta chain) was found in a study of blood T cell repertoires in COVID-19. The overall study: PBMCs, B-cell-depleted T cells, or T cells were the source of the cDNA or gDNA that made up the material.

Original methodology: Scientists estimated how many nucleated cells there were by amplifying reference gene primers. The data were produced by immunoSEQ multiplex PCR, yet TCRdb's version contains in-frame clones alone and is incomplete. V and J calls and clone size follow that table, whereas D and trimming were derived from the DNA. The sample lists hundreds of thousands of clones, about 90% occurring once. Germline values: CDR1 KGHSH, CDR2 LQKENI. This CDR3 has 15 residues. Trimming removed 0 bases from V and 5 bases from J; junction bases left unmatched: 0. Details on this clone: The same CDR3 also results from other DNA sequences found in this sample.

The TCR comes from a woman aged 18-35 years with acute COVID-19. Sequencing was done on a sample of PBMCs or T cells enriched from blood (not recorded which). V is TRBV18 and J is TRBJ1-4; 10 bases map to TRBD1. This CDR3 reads CASSPPGQGNEKLFF. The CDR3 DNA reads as TGTGCCAGCTCACCACCGGGACAGGGGAATGAAAAACTGTTTTTT.